Each of the 32 T cell receptor beta chains below was sequenced from the same sample in a study of regulatory T cells in long-lasting Graves disease. Time point: persistent/refractory GD, antithyroid drugs over 5 years with positive TRAb. PBMC-derived RNA was used for the TCR library. Researchers made TCR beta libraries by using iRepertoire HTBI primers and running Arm-PCR on CDR3 regions. One entry per CDR3 protein, called by TCRdb with MiXCR from the multiplex PCR reads. Of 700,000 or so distinct CDR3 sequences listed, 25% to 35% were seen once; the top ten hold 35% to 55%. Sequenced here: peripheral blood mononuclear cells (PBMCs), sampled when the disease was refractory, from a patient treated with antithyroid drugs. The receptors stem from a female donor with Graves disease.

The gene calls are TRBV9 and TRBJ1-1; 9 positions agree with TRBD1. This CDR3 contains 15 residues. Germline V gene sequence: CDR1 SGDLS, CDR2 YYNGEE. V gave up 4 bases and J gave up 1 base; unmatched junction bases: 5. CDR3 DNA sequence: TGTGCCAGCAGCCCAGGGGACAGGGCGAACACTGAAGCTTTCTTT. Translating gives CASSPGDRANTEAFF.

The J gene is TRBJ2-7, the V gene TRBV2; D is perhaps TRBD1 (6 bases). There are 15 residues in the CDR3. Germline CDR1 is SNHLY and CDR2 is FYNNEI. V lost 6 bases and J 2 bases, leaving 17 bases between the germline ends. The DNA of the CDR3 is TGTGCCAGCAGACCAACCGGGACACCGACCTACGAGCAGTACTTC. This encodes CASRPTGTPTYEQYF.

The chain uses TRBV7-9 and TRBJ2-6; no firm D call. The germline V gene has CDR1 SEHNR and CDR2 FQNEAQ (reference sequence). The CDR3 has 15 residues. The V end lost 5 bases, the J end lost 4 bases, and 12 bases lay between the germline ends. Here the CDR3 DNA reads TGTGCCAGCAGCCTACCCCTGATCGGGGCCAACGTCCTGACTTTC. It codes for CASSLPLIGANVLTF.

This clonotype appeared a single time. The chain couples TRBV29-1 to TRBJ1-1; the match to TRBD1 covers 11 bases. J was trimmed by 1 base and V by 2 bases; bases with no gene match: 6. The CDR3 runs 16 residues. Germline CDR1 is SQVTM and CDR2 is ANQGSEA. CDR3 residues: CSVERRTGGPNTEAFF. The CDR3 DNA reads as TGCAGCGTTGAACGCCGGACAGGGGGCCCGAACACTGAAGCTTTCTTT.

This clonotype came up a few times. V gene TRBV5-6 combines with J gene TRBJ1-2, with no clear D. The CDR3 is made up of 14 amino acids. The V and J ends lost 2 bases and 2 bases respectively, with 10 bases between them. CDR1 is SGHDT and CDR2 is YYEEEE in the germline V gene. CDR3 coding DNA: TGTGCCAGCAGCTTCGGCTCGGCAAACTATGGCTACACCTTC. This encodes CASSFGSANYGYTF. The whole variable domain, remainder taken from reference TRBV5-6 and TRBJ1-2, is DAGVTQSPTHLIKTRGQQVTLRCSPKSGHDTVSWYQQALGQGPQFIFQYYEEEERQRGNFPDRFSGHQFPNYSSELNVNALLLGDSALYLCASSFGSANYGYTFGSGTRLTVV.

In DNA form, the CDR3 reads TGTGCCAGCAGCCCTCAGGACAGGGGGTACTATGGCTACACCTTC. This codes for CASSPQDRGYYGYTF. This chain connects TRBV5-4 to TRBJ1-2; 10 nucleotides agree with TRBD1. The CDR3 has 15 amino acids. The germline gives CDR1 SGHNT, CDR2 YYREEE (reference sequence). J lost 3 bases, V lost 4 bases, and 6 bases had no gene match.

The genes are TRBV7-3 and TRBJ2-3; 13 bases are shared with TRBD2. Germline CDR1 reads SGHTA; CDR2 reads FQGTGA. J lost 10 bases, V lost 4 bases, and 5 bases had no gene match. The CDR3 loop spans 14 amino acids. The CDR3 sequence is CASSSGLAGEAQYF. The CDR3 DNA follows: TGTGCCAGCAGCTCAGGACTAGCGGGAGAGGCGCAGTATTTT.

This clonotype appeared many times. V is TRBV28 and J is TRBJ2-5, with 10 bases aligning to TRBD1. The CDR3 sequence is 15 residues long. CDR1 and CDR2 from the germline V gene are MDHEN and SYDVKM. Trimming took 5 bases from V and 5 from J; bases not matched to a gene: 8. The CDR3 DNA reads as TGTGCCAGCAGTACACCGACAGGGGGCATCGAGACCCAGTACTTC. It translates to CASSTPTGGIETQYF.

V and J are TRBV28 and TRBJ1-3, with D maybe TRBD1 (6 bases). Germline CDR1 reads MDHEN; CDR2 reads SYDVKM. The CDR3 contains 15 residues. Trimming left V 2 bases short and J 4 bases short, with 12 bases between. The CDR3 spells CASSLGGGHGNTIYF. The DNA for the CDR3 is TGTGCCAGCAGTTTAGGCGGGGGGCACGGAAACACCATATATTTT.

This clonotype has more than one count but fewer than ten. This could be a read error, since a much larger clone is one nucleotide away. The genes are TRBV20-1 and TRBJ2-7; 12 bases line up with TRBD2. The assigned J gene may be wrong: the sequence end matches TRBJ2-5 better. The CDR3 totals 13 residues. CDR1 and CDR2 from the germline V gene are DFQATT and SNEGSKA (reference sequence). Written as DNA, the CDR3 is TGCAGTGCTAGTACTAGCGGGAGGGAGACCCAGTACTTC. Protein: CSASTSGRETQYF.

This clonotype was observed a handful of times. CDR3 amino acids: CASSIGGTANTEAFF. The CDR3 DNA is TGTGCCAGTAGTATAGGAGGGACGGCTAACACTGAAGCTTTCTTT. This chain joins TRBV19 and TRBJ1-1; possible D gene TRBD1, 5 bases. The CDR3 runs to 15 residues. V lost 1 base to trimming and J lost 2 bases, with 11 bases between them. Germline V CDR1 and CDR2: LNHDA, SQIVND (reference sequence).

This clonotype came up many times. The V call is TRBV7-2, the J call TRBJ1-1, with TRBD1 matching over 7 bases. Trimming at V came to 2 bases and at J to 7 bases, leaving 10 bases not matched to a gene. Germline V gene lookup returns CDR1 SGHTA and CDR2 FQGNSA. This CDR3 is 15 amino acids long. CDR3 DNA: TGTGCCAGCAGCTTACAGGGGGACATCATCCTTGAAGCTTTCTTT. It yields the protein CASSLQGDIILEAFF.

This clonotype has a count of ten or more. This chain links TRBV28 with TRBJ1-5; D gene uncertain. Germline V CDR1 and CDR2: MDHEN, SYDVKM. Trimming pared 6 bases from V and 8 bases from J, leaving 26 bases between. The CDR3 extends over 17 amino acids. This CDR3 is CASRTMHPGVMKEPQHF. The CDR3 DNA reads TGTGCCAGCAGGACGATGCACCCTGGGGTAATGAAGGAGCCCCAGCATTTT.

This clonotype was observed many times. This chain connects TRBV7-3 to TRBJ2-6; D is unclear. V was cut by 2 bases and J by 0 bases, with 8 bases left in between. CDR1 SGHTA and CDR2 FQGTGA come from the germline V gene. The CDR3 extends over 16 amino acids. DNA of the CDR3: TGTGCCAGCAGCTTAGGCAGAAGCTCTGGGGCCAACGTCCTGACTTTC. Its protein product is CASSLGRSSGANVLTF.

This chain connects TRBV13 to TRBJ2-7; D may match TRBD1 or TRBD2 (6 bases each). The CDR3 is 15 amino acids. Trimming stripped 0 bases from V and 7 bases from J, with 16 bases between. CDR1 PRHDT and CDR2 FYEKMQ come from the germline V gene (reference sequence). CDR3 DNA: TGTGCCAGCAGCTTAGGTACTTTCCGGGGGCTGGAGCAGTACTTC. Protein sequence: CASSLGTFRGLEQYF.

The chain is built from TRBV20-1 and TRBJ2-1, with D tentatively TRBD1 (5 bases). Germline loops: CDR1 DFQATT, CDR2 SNEGSKA (reference sequence). Trimming removed 2 bases at V and 9 bases at J, with 8 bases between. This CDR3 comprises 11 residues. In DNA form, the CDR3 reads TGCAGTGCTAGAAGGGGCGCTGAGCAGTTCTTC. Translated: CSARRGAEQFF.

The chain carries TRBV5-6 and TRBJ1-2; no reliable D call. The CDR3 extends over 16 amino acids. Between the trimmed V and J ends, which lost 4 bases and 0 bases, there was a span of 16 bases. Looked up from germline, CDR1 is SGHDT and CDR2 is YYEEEE. This CDR3 is CASSRRSNSANYGYTF. The CDR3 region has the DNA TGTGCCAGCAGCCGCAGGAGTAACTCGGCTAACTATGGCTACACCTTC.

This clonotype was seen many times. J is TRBJ2-5 and V is TRBV2, with unresolved D. Germline V gene lookup returns CDR1 SNHLY and CDR2 FYNNEI. The CDR3 extends over 14 amino acids. The germline V and J ends were trimmed by 4 bases and 5 bases, with 14 bases remaining between them. The DNA for the CDR3 is TGTGCCAGCAGTGGGATCGGAAGTGAGGAGACCCAGTACTTC. The encoded protein is CASSGIGSEETQYF.

This chain connects TRBV11-1 to TRBJ1-1; D call uncertain. The CDR3 is made up of 15 amino acids. The germline gives CDR1 SGHAT, CDR2 FQDESV (reference sequence). V gave up 5 bases and J gave up 1 base, with 14 bases separating them. The CDR3 reads CASSQVWVSNTEAFF. As DNA, the CDR3 is TGTGCCAGCAGCCAAGTCTGGGTTTCGAACACTGAAGCTTTCTTT.

About this clonotype itself: This sequence is one base from a far larger clone and is likely a read error. J is TRBJ1-5 and V is TRBV27, with D perhaps TRBD1 (5 bases). Germline V gene lookup returns CDR1 MNHEY and CDR2 SMNVEV (reference sequence). The CDR3 consists of 13 residues. CDR3 residues: CASSSGSSQPQHF. The CDR3 nucleotides read TGTGCCAGCAGTTCAGGGAGCAGTCAGCCCCAGCATTTT.

V gene TRBV6-2 or TRBV6-3 combines with J gene TRBJ2-3; tentative D call: TRBD2 (5 bases). The germline V gene encodes CDR1 MNHEY and CDR2 SVGEGT. V lost 4 bases to trimming and J lost 5 bases, with 19 bases between them. This CDR3 is 16 amino acids long. CDR3 residues: CASSLLGRSGLDTQYF. DNA for the CDR3: TGTGCCAGCAGTTTGCTGGGTCGGTCGGGATTAGATACGCAGTATTTT.

This chain links TRBV18 with TRBJ1-1; 9 bases are shared with TRBD1. The trim removed 3 bases at V and 0 bases at J, leaving 8 bases unmatched. Germline V CDR1 and CDR2: KGHSH, LQKENI. There are 17 residues in the CDR3. CDR3 DNA sequence: TGTGCCAGCTCACCCCAAAGACAGGGGGGAATGAACACTGAAGCTTTCTTT. It is translated as CASSPQRQGGMNTEAFF.

This clonotype was seen at least ten times. CDR3 in DNA: TGTGCCAGTCACATCTCCGGCGGGGGTGAAAAACTGTTTTTT. It specifies CASHISGGGEKLFF. The gene calls are TRBV28 and TRBJ1-4; possibly TRBD1 for D (5 bases). The V gene lost 9 bases and the J gene lost 7 bases, with 18 bases spanning the gap. Germline CDR1 is MDHEN and CDR2 is SYDVKM. This CDR3 has 14 residues.

The chain employs TRBV5-6 and TRBJ1-2; D gene ambiguous. This CDR3 contains 15 residues. Germline assignment: CDR1 SGHDT and CDR2 YYEEEE. V dropped 6 bases and J dropped 3 bases, with 18 bases sitting between them. CDR3 protein: CASTPVGSSDYGYTF. The DNA for the CDR3 is TGTGCCAGCACCCCCGTGGGGAGTTCCGACTATGGCTACACCTTC.

This clonotype was recorded at least ten times. This chain links TRBV2 with TRBJ1-2, with D possibly TRBD1 on 5 matching bases. The CDR3 is made up of 14 amino acids. CDR1 is SNHLY and CDR2 is FYNNEI in the germline V gene. V was pared by 7 bases and J by 1 base, with 13 bases between. For the CDR3, the DNA is TGTGCCAGCAAGTTCAGGGAGGGTAACTATGGCTACACCTTC. Translation gives CASKFREGNYGYTF.

The V gene is TRBV11-2, the J gene TRBJ2-1; 9 bases fit TRBD2. V lost 3 bases to trimming and J lost 6 bases; unmatched junction nucleotides: 9. CDR3 size: 16 residues. The germline gives CDR1 SGHAT, CDR2 FQNNGV. The CDR3, as DNA: TGTGCCAGCAGCTTGTCCTTAGCGGGAGTGCTCAATGAGCAGTTCTTC. Protein product: CASSLSLAGVLNEQFF.

This clonotype appeared many times. The V gene is TRBV28, the J gene TRBJ2-7; 14 bases fit TRBD2. The CDR3 is made up of 18 amino acids. V lost 5 bases to trimming and J lost 4 bases; unmatched junction nucleotides: 13. Germline CDR1 and CDR2: MDHEN and SYDVKM. The CDR3 loop is CASSQHKMTSGRVYEQYF. The CDR3 nucleotides read TGTGCCAGCAGTCAACATAAAATGACTAGCGGGAGGGTGTACGAGCAGTACTTC.

The rearrangement joins TRBV11-2 to TRBJ2-7, with D maybe TRBD1 (6 bases). The V gene's germline CDR1 is SGHAT and CDR2 FQNNGV. This CDR3 contains 14 residues. Trimming shortened V by 5 bases and J by 0 bases, and 11 bases separated the two germline ends. The CDR3 nucleotides read TGTGCCAGCAGCGCCGGGACAAGCTCCTACGAGCAGTACTTC. This codes for CASSAGTSSYEQYF.

This clonotype was observed a handful of times. The genes are TRBV5-1 and TRBJ2-7, with D perhaps TRBD1 or TRBD2 (6 bases each). The CDR3 consists of 15 residues. V gave up 0 bases and J gave up 2 bases, with 12 bases separating them. Germline loops: CDR1 SGHRS, CDR2 YFSETQ. The CDR3 DNA follows: TGCGCCAGCAGCTTGGATCGGGGGCTTCCCTACGAGCAGTACTTC. This gives the protein CASSLDRGLPYEQYF.

Here the CDR3 reads CASSLTPNRARGAFF. The CDR3 coding sequence is TGTGCCAGCAGCTTAACCCCCAACAGGGCCCGTGGGGCTTTCTTT. This chain connects TRBV7-3 to TRBJ1-1; the D gene is possibly TRBD1 (6 bases). This CDR3 is 15 amino acids long. The V end lost 0 bases, the J end lost 11 bases, and 19 bases lay between the germline ends. Germline V gene lookup returns CDR1 SGHTA and CDR2 FQGTGA.

This clonotype was detected only a few times. The chain joins TRBV7-9 to TRBJ1-1; D may be TRBD1 (5 bases). The CDR3 extends over 12 amino acids. The germline V and J ends were trimmed by 4 bases and 8 bases, with 11 bases remaining between them. Germline V gene sequence: CDR1 SEHNR, CDR2 FQNEAQ (reference sequence). CDR3 DNA sequence: TGTGCCAGCAGCTCCGACAGAATAGAAGCTTTCTTT. Translating it yields CASSSDRIEAFF.

This clonotype has more than one count but fewer than ten. This chain connects TRBV13 to TRBJ2-5; 9 bases map to TRBD2. The V and J ends lost 1 base and 3 bases, in that order; junction bases with no gene match: 6. The CDR3 consists of 16 residues. The germline V gene encodes CDR1 PRHDT and CDR2 FYEKMQ (reference sequence). The CDR3 DNA is TGTGCCAGCAGCTTAGAACGGCTAGCGGGAAAAGAGACCCAGTACTTC. Protein sequence: CASSLERLAGKETQYF. Drawing the rest from reference TRBV13 and TRBJ2-5, the complete variable domain is AAGVIQSPRHLIKEKRETATLKCYPIPRHDTVYWYQQGPGQDPQFLISFYEKMQSDKGSIPDRFSAQQFSDYHSELNMSSLELGDSALYFCASSLERLAGKETQYFGPGTRLLVL.